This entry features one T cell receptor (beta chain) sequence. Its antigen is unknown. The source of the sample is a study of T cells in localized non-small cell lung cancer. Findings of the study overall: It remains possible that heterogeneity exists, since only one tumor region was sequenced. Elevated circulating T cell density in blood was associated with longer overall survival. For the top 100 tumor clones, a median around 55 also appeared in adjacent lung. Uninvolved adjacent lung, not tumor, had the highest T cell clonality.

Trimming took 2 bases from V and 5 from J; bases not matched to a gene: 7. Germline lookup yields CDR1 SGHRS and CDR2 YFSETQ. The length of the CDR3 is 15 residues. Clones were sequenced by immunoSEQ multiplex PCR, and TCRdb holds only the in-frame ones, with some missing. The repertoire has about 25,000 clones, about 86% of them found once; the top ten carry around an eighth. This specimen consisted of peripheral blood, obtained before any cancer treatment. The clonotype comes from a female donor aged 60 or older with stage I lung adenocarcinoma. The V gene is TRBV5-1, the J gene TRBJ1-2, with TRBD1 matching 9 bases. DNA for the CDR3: TGCGCCAGCAGCTTAACTGGGACAGGGCAATATGGCTACACCTTC. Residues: CASSLTGTGQYGYTF.